The present T cell receptor (beta chain) was sequenced within a study of blood T cell repertoires in COVID-19. At the level of the study: Specimens from acute and convalescent COVID-19 originated in the United States, Italy and Spain.

In the original processing: Using reference gene primer amplification, nucleated cell counts were estimated. Measured with immunoSEQ multiplex PCR; TCRdb has only the in-frame clones, and not every one. That table supplies the V and J calls and clone size; D and trimming were determined from the DNA. The top ten hold less than 5% of the sample, which has fewer than 90,000 clones, around nine tenths seen once. Germline CDR1 is SNHLY and CDR2 is FYNNEI. The CDR3 length is 15 residues. Trimming shortened V by 6 bases and J by 0 bases, and 12 bases separated the two germline ends. J is TRBJ1-3 and V is TRBV2; the D gene is possibly TRBD1 (5 bases). The sequenced material came from peripheral blood. The TCR originated in a man aged 45-60 years with active or convalescent COVID-19. CDR3 protein: CASRQGVGSGNTIYF. Here the CDR3 DNA reads TGTGCCAGCAGACAAGGGGTTGGCTCTGGAAACACCATATATTTT.